These T cell receptor beta chains were read from a single sample in a study of T cell changes during pregnancy in multiple sclerosis. The table came from immunoSEQ multiplex PCR; TCRdb's copy has only in-frame clones and leaves some out. The repertoire holds about 59,000 clones, with approximately 90% as singletons. Material: peripheral blood, obtained in the third trimester of pregnancy. These receptors originate from a female donor in good health, enrolled as a control in a pregnancy study. Each CDR3 is given with its conserved first and last residue. A D gene is named only where the DNA matches it firmly. Expanded clones get a size class; other rows say once, few or many, or leave the size out.

>NA|TRBJ2-3|NA|TRBV4-2
TGTGCCAGCAGCCAAGTATGGGAAAGGGGTCTGACCCTGTATTTT
CASSQVWERGLTLYF
>TRBD1|TRBJ1-2|NA|TRBV4-2
TGTGCCAGCAGCCAAGAGGGACAGCATAACTATGGCTACACCTTC
CASSQEGQHNYGYTF
>NA|TRBJ2-3|NA|TRBV5-5
TGTGCCAGCAGCCTCAGGGATACGCAGTATTTT
CASSLRDTQYF
>NA|TRBJ1-1|NA|TRBV4-2
TGTGCCAGCAGCCAAACTCCATCGGGCGACAGACCAAAAGCTTTCTTT
CASSQTPSGDRPKAFF
>NA|TRBJ2-1|NA|TRBV4-3
TGCGCCAGCAGCCAAGATGCTAGTAACTCCTACAATGAGCAGTTCTTC
CASSQDASNSYNEQFF
>TRBD1|TRBJ1-2|NA|TRBV7-2
TGTGCCAGCAGCCCGCCAGGGACAGCGGCTAACTATGGCTACACCTTC
CASSPPGTAANYGYTF
>NA|TRBJ1-1|NA|TRBV18
TGTGCCAGCTCACTACTCAGGGGAATTGACACTGAAGCTTTCTTT
CASSLLRGIDTEAFF
>TRBD1|TRBJ2-2|once|TRBV5-1
TGCGCCAGCAGCGGGACAGTATCGAACACCGGGGAGCTGTTTTTT
CASSGTVSNTGELFF
>TRBD1|TRBJ2-1|NA|TRBV6-1
TGTGCCAGCCGTGATAGACTTGGACAGGGGAGGAGGAGTGAGCAGTTCTTC
CASRDRLGQGRRSEQFF
>NA|TRBJ1-1|NA|TRBV5-5
TGTGCCAGCAGCAGGGAAACAGGCTACGGCACTGAAGCTTTCTTT
CASSRETGYGTEAFF
>TRBD1|TRBJ1-4|NA|TRBV10-3
TGTGCCATCAGTGAAAAGGGACAGGGTACCGAAAAACTGTTTTTT
CAISEKGQGTEKLFF
>TRBD1|TRBJ1-2|NA|TRBV27
TGTGCCAGCAGTCTGGACAGGAGGTATGGCTACACCTTC
CASSLDRRYGYTF
>NA|TRBJ2-3|NA|TRBV7-3
TGTGCCAGCAGCTTCGGAGGATCTCTCACAGATACGCAGTATTTT
CASSFGGSLTDTQYF
>TRBD1|TRBJ1-2|NA|TRBV7-2
TGTGCCAGCAGCCCGTCGAGACAGGGCTATGGCTACACCTTC
CASSPSRQGYGYTF
>NA|TRBJ2-3|NA|TRBV9
TGTGCCAGCAGCCCACGGGATGACAGCACAGATACGCAGTATTTT
CASSPRDDSTDTQYF
>NA|TRBJ2-1|NA|TRBV18
TGTGCCAGCTCACCAGGGAGCGACTGGAGCTCCTACAATGAGCAGTTCTTC
CASSPGSDWSSYNEQFF